Listed here is a single T cell receptor beta chain. Its antigen remains unidentified. The sample belongs to a study of T cell clonotyping in hematopoietic cell transplantation. Findings and caveats of the study: Pathologically expanded recipient clonotypes increased progressively from day 30 to day 180 as diversity fell. Graft donor and pretransplant recipient Inverse Simpson Index values predicted broader posttransplant TCR diversity.

Sequencing used immunoSEQ multiplex PCR; TCRdb keeps in-frame clones, though not all of them. Among fewer than 4,000 clones, around 70% were seen once, and the ten largest hold around 6.2%. Specimen: peripheral blood mononuclear cells, collected 30 days after allogeneic stem cell transplant. The source is a male patient between 40 and 50 years old who had an allogeneic stem cell transplant from an unrelated donor, so the T cells may come from the graft donor. Some clones in this sample may be carry-over from other donors' samples.

CDR3 nucleotide sequence: TGTGCCAGTAGTACGACAGCTGGCACTGAAGCTTTCTTT. Its translation is CASSTTAGTEAFF. The J gene is TRBJ1-1, the V gene TRBV19, with TRBD1 as a possible D gene (5 bases). V was clipped by 4 bases and J by 4 bases, with 10 bases between them. Germline CDR1 and CDR2: LNHDA and SQIVND (reference sequence). The CDR3 runs to 13 residues.